The rows below give T cell receptor beta chains drawn from one sample of a study of T cell repertoires in cytomegalovirus infection. One entry per CDR3 protein results from TCRdb running MiXCR on the reads. The data show about 250,000 distinct CDR3 sequences, more than 9% seen once. The sequenced sample was PBMCs. These receptors originate from a human donor in good health (CMV status not recorded). Some clones in this sample may be carry-over from other donors' samples. Both conserved end residues are part of each CDR3. The D gene is left open where the match is weak. Rows may omit the clone size; those that give it use once, few, many or a size class.

D gene: TRBD1; J gene: TRBJ2-7; V gene: TRBV28; clone size: many; CDR3 protein: CASRQGPYEQYF; CDR3 DNA: TGTGCCAGTAGACAGGGCCCCTACGAGCAGTACTTC
D gene: TRBD2; J gene: TRBJ2-1; V gene: TRBV19; clone size: many; CDR3 protein: CASSISLAGAGEQFF; CDR3 DNA: TGTGCCAGTAGTATAAGCCTAGCGGGAGCTGGTGAGCAGTTCTTC
D gene: NA; J gene: TRBJ2-5; V gene: TRBV6-2/TRBV6-3; clone size: many; CDR3 protein: CASSPGQRGGETQYF; CDR3 DNA: TGTGCCAGCAGTCCCGGACAGCGGGGTGGAGAGACCCAGTACTTC
D gene: NA; J gene: TRBJ2-5; V gene: TRBV29-1; clone size: few; CDR3 protein: CSVKRTGGETQYF; CDR3 DNA: TGCAGCGTTAAGCGGACAGGAGGGGAGACCCAGTACTTC
D gene: TRBD1; J gene: TRBJ1-5; V gene: TRBV6-1; clone size: many; CDR3 protein: CASRPDREGNQPQHF; CDR3 DNA: TGTGCCAGCAGACCGGACAGGGAGGGCAATCAGCCCCAGCATTTT
D gene: NA; J gene: TRBJ1-1; V gene: TRBV27; clone size: many; CDR3 protein: CASSTARRDAEAFF; CDR3 DNA: TGTGCCAGCAGTACGGCCAGGAGGGACGCTGAAGCTTTCTTT
D gene: NA; J gene: TRBJ1-2; V gene: TRBV7-9; clone size: NA; CDR3 protein: CASSPMGGAPGSGYTF; CDR3 DNA: TGTGCCAGCAGCCCTATGGGCGGGGCGCCGGGAAGTGGCTACACCTTC
D gene: NA; J gene: TRBJ2-1; V gene: TRBV28; clone size: many; CDR3 protein: CASSFIGWQGQGEQFF; CDR3 DNA: TGTGCCAGCAGTTTTATAGGTTGGCAGGGGCAAGGTGAGCAGTTCTTC
D gene: TRBD2; J gene: TRBJ2-7; V gene: TRBV28; clone size: many; CDR3 protein: CASSWEGEQYF; CDR3 DNA: TGTGCCAGCAGTTGGGAGGGGGAGCAGTACTTC
D gene: NA; J gene: TRBJ2-5; V gene: TRBV5-6; clone size: NA; CDR3 protein: CASSLGTRQETQYF; CDR3 DNA: TGTGCCAGCAGCTTGGGGACAAGACAAGAGACCCAGTACTTC
D gene: TRBD2; J gene: TRBJ2-3; V gene: TRBV7-2; clone size: many; CDR3 protein: CASSSSPLTSGGAGTQYF; CDR3 DNA: TGTGCCAGCAGCTCCAGCCCCCTAACTAGCGGGGGGGCAGGTACGCAGTATTTT
D gene: NA; J gene: TRBJ2-4; V gene: TRBV12-3/TRBV12-4; clone size: NA; CDR3 protein: CASSATGLQAKNIQYF; CDR3 DNA: TGTGCCAGCAGCGCTACGGGACTCCAAGCCAAAAACATTCAGTACTTC
D gene: NA; J gene: TRBJ2-5; V gene: TRBV14; clone size: few; CDR3 protein: CASSRLVDKETQYF; CDR3 DNA: TGTGCCAGCAGCCGACTAGTCGACAAAGAGACCCAGTACTTC
D gene: TRBD2; J gene: TRBJ2-7; V gene: TRBV5-4; clone size: many; CDR3 protein: CASSLASGGTYEQYF; CDR3 DNA: TGTGCCAGCAGCTTGGCCAGCGGGGGGACCTACGAGCAGTACTTC
D gene: NA; J gene: TRBJ1-2; V gene: TRBV18; clone size: NA; CDR3 protein: CASSPLDTRTGYTF; CDR3 DNA: TGTGCCAGCTCACCCCTGGACACCCGGACTGGCTACACCTTC
D gene: TRBD2; J gene: TRBJ2-4; V gene: TRBV28; clone size: many; CDR3 protein: CASTAGGILAKNIQYF; CDR3 DNA: TGTGCCAGTACGGCGGGGGGTATTCTAGCCAAAAACATTCAGTACTTC
D gene: NA; J gene: TRBJ2-5; V gene: TRBV7-2; clone size: many; CDR3 protein: CASSFNREETQYF; CDR3 DNA: TGTGCCAGCAGCTTCAACAGGGAAGAGACCCAGTACTTC
D gene: TRBD2; J gene: TRBJ2-1; V gene: TRBV20-1; clone size: many; CDR3 protein: CSGDSGGAGEQFF; CDR3 DNA: TGCAGTGGGGACAGCGGGGGGGCGGGTGAGCAGTTCTTC
D gene: TRBD1; J gene: TRBJ2-2; V gene: TRBV7-6; clone size: many; CDR3 protein: CASTLRTGNTGELFF; CDR3 DNA: TGTGCCAGCACTCTTAGGACAGGGAATACCGGGGAGCTGTTTTTT
D gene: TRBD2; J gene: TRBJ2-3; V gene: TRBV24-1; clone size: few; CDR3 protein: CATRLAGGDTQYF; CDR3 DNA: TGTGCCACCAGGCTAGCGGGAGGCGATACGCAGTATTTT
D gene: TRBD1; J gene: TRBJ1-2; V gene: TRBV11-2; clone size: many; CDR3 protein: CASSSPRQGGLGYTF; CDR3 DNA: TGTGCCAGCAGCTCTCCCCGACAGGGGGGTTTGGGCTACACCTTC
D gene: TRBD1; J gene: TRBJ2-2; V gene: TRBV6-6; clone size: many; CDR3 protein: CASSYPTSDRGNTGELFF; CDR3 DNA: TGTGCCAGCAGTTACCCAACTTCGGACAGGGGAAACACCGGGGAGCTGTTTTTT
D gene: TRBD2; J gene: TRBJ2-1; V gene: TRBV2; clone size: many; CDR3 protein: CASSPNRASGRKLNNEQFF; CDR3 DNA: TGTGCCAGCAGCCCAAATCGAGCTAGCGGGAGAAAGTTGAACAATGAGCAGTTCTTC
D gene: NA; J gene: TRBJ2-7; V gene: TRBV7-2; clone size: many; CDR3 protein: CASIEGPGPYEQYF; CDR3 DNA: TGTGCCAGCATCGAAGGTCCGGGCCCCTACGAGCAGTACTTC
D gene: TRBD1; J gene: TRBJ2-7; V gene: TRBV10-3; clone size: NA; CDR3 protein: CAISVQGGYEQYF; CDR3 DNA: TGTGCCATCAGTGTACAGGGGGGTTACGAGCAGTACTTC
D gene: NA; J gene: TRBJ1-2; V gene: TRBV7-2; clone size: many; CDR3 protein: CASSLMNAGYTF; CDR3 DNA: TGTGCCAGCAGCTTAATGAACGCTGGCTACACCTTC
D gene: NA; J gene: TRBJ2-1; V gene: TRBV6-5; clone size: NA; CDR3 protein: CASSFVGGEQFF; CDR3 DNA: TGTGCCAGCAGTTTTGTAGGAGGTGAGCAGTTCTTC
D gene: TRBD1; J gene: TRBJ2-1; V gene: TRBV4-3; clone size: NA; CDR3 protein: CASSPDRGYLNEQFF; CDR3 DNA: TGCGCCAGCAGCCCGGACAGGGGTTACCTCAATGAGCAGTTCTTC
D gene: NA; J gene: TRBJ1-2; V gene: TRBV29-1; clone size: few; CDR3 protein: CSVEFGGGYTF; CDR3 DNA: TGCAGCGTTGAATTCGGGGGTGGCTACACCTTC
D gene: TRBD1; J gene: TRBJ2-2; V gene: TRBV7-3; clone size: many; CDR3 protein: CASSLTGDTGELFF; CDR3 DNA: TGTGCCAGCAGCTTGACAGGGGACACCGGGGAGCTGTTTTTT
D gene: NA; J gene: TRBJ2-1; V gene: TRBV7-3; clone size: few; CDR3 protein: CASSIAMGSYNEQFF; CDR3 DNA: TGTGCCAGCAGCATAGCGATGGGATCCTACAATGAGCAGTTCTTC
D gene: NA; J gene: TRBJ1-1; V gene: TRBV29-1; clone size: NA; CDR3 protein: CSVEEGGTEAFF; CDR3 DNA: TGCAGCGTTGAAGAAGGTGGCACTGAAGCTTTCTTT
D gene: NA; J gene: TRBJ2-7; V gene: TRBV3-1; clone size: NA; CDR3 protein: CASGLGAGGRYF; CDR3 DNA: TGTGCGAGCGGGCTAGGGGCAGGGGGACGGTACTTC
D gene: NA; J gene: TRBJ1-5; V gene: TRBV20-1; clone size: few; CDR3 protein: CSAIRGALDSNQPQHF; CDR3 DNA: TGCAGTGCTATCAGGGGAGCGCTAGATAGCAATCAGCCCCAGCATTTT
D gene: TRBD2; J gene: TRBJ2-7; V gene: TRBV5-4; clone size: NA; CDR3 protein: CASSSYASGRAGEQYF; CDR3 DNA: TGTGCCAGCAGCTCCTATGCTAGCGGGAGGGCCGGTGAGCAGTACTTC
D gene: NA; J gene: TRBJ2-5; V gene: TRBV29-1; clone size: few; CDR3 protein: CSVELGIQETQYF; CDR3 DNA: TGCAGCGTTGAATTGGGGATCCAAGAGACCCAGTACTTC
D gene: NA; J gene: TRBJ1-2; V gene: TRBV15; clone size: many; CDR3 protein: CATSRDPGRENTF; CDR3 DNA: TGTGCCACCAGCAGAGATCCGGGACGGGAAAACACCTTC
D gene: TRBD2; J gene: TRBJ2-1; V gene: TRBV20-1; clone size: few; CDR3 protein: CSARTAGGPYNEQFF; CDR3 DNA: TGCAGTGCGCGGACAGCGGGAGGGCCCTACAATGAGCAGTTCTTC
D gene: NA; J gene: TRBJ1-5; V gene: TRBV6-1; clone size: many; CDR3 protein: CASSESQARGGQPQHF; CDR3 DNA: TGTGCCAGCAGTGAGTCCCAAGCCAGGGGAGGCCAGCCCCAGCATTTT
D gene: NA; J gene: TRBJ2-4; V gene: TRBV4-2; clone size: NA; CDR3 protein: CASSQDPSSGGNIQYF; CDR3 DNA: TGTGCCAGCAGCCAAGATCCGTCGTCAGGGGGGAACATTCAGTACTTC
D gene: NA; J gene: TRBJ2-2; V gene: TRBV7-9; clone size: many; CDR3 protein: CASSLEGGGELFF; CDR3 DNA: TGTGCCAGCAGCTTGGAGGGCGGCGGGGAGCTGTTTTTT
D gene: NA; J gene: TRBJ2-5; V gene: TRBV5-1; clone size: many; CDR3 protein: CASGSGTIQETQYF; CDR3 DNA: TGCGCCAGCGGATCCGGTACCATCCAAGAGACCCAGTACTTC
D gene: TRBD2; J gene: TRBJ2-5; V gene: TRBV11-3; clone size: many; CDR3 protein: CASSLPGAGVEETQYF; CDR3 DNA: TGTGCCAGCAGCCTACCCGGGGCGGGAGTCGAAGAGACCCAGTACTTC
D gene: TRBD1; J gene: TRBJ2-3; V gene: TRBV14; clone size: NA; CDR3 protein: CASSQVETGYTDTQYF; CDR3 DNA: TGTGCCAGCAGCCAAGTCGAGACAGGGTACACAGATACGCAGTATTTT
D gene: NA; J gene: TRBJ1-1; V gene: TRBV5-1; clone size: many; CDR3 protein: CASSFGSGDMNTEAFF; CDR3 DNA: TGCGCCAGCAGCTTTGGTTCGGGAGACATGAACACTGAAGCTTTCTTT
D gene: NA; J gene: TRBJ1-2; V gene: TRBV7-9; clone size: many; CDR3 protein: CASSLASSHNYGYTF; CDR3 DNA: TGTGCCAGCAGCTTAGCGTCCAGTCACAACTATGGCTACACCTTC
D gene: TRBD1; J gene: TRBJ2-5; V gene: TRBV7-2; clone size: many; CDR3 protein: CASRARTGIQETQYF; CDR3 DNA: TGTGCCAGCAGGGCACGGACAGGGATTCAAGAGACCCAGTACTTC
D gene: NA; J gene: TRBJ1-3; V gene: TRBV14; clone size: few; CDR3 protein: CASSQARLPRPGNTIYF; CDR3 DNA: TGTGCCAGCAGCCAAGCCCGACTCCCCCGGCCAGGAAACACCATATATTTT
D gene: NA; J gene: TRBJ2-5; V gene: TRBV29-1; clone size: few; CDR3 protein: CSVVVRDETQYF; CDR3 DNA: TGCAGCGTTGTTGTCCGGGATGAGACCCAGTACTTC
D gene: NA; J gene: TRBJ1-5; V gene: TRBV28; clone size: many; CDR3 protein: CASSLWGGKQPQHF; CDR3 DNA: TGTGCCAGCAGTTTATGGGGGGGGAAACAGCCCCAGCATTTT
D gene: TRBD1; J gene: TRBJ2-7; V gene: TRBV19; clone size: NA; CDR3 protein: CASSIGGQGISYEQYF; CDR3 DNA: TGTGCCAGTAGTATAGGGGGACAGGGGATCTCCTACGAGCAGTACTTC
D gene: NA; J gene: TRBJ2-7; V gene: TRBV5-1; clone size: NA; CDR3 protein: CASSLVPSRRYEQYF; CDR3 DNA: TGCGCCAGCAGCTTGGTCCCGTCCCGAAGGTACGAGCAGTACTTC
D gene: TRBD2; J gene: TRBJ2-2; V gene: TRBV7-2; clone size: many; CDR3 protein: CASSLDAGEYTGELFF; CDR3 DNA: TGTGCCAGCAGCTTAGATGCGGGAGAGTACACCGGGGAGCTGTTTTTT
D gene: NA; J gene: TRBJ2-5; V gene: TRBV7-2; clone size: many; CDR3 protein: CASSLRFGQETQYF; CDR3 DNA: TGTGCCAGCAGCTTACGGTTCGGCCAAGAGACCCAGTACTTC
D gene: TRBD2; J gene: TRBJ2-7; V gene: TRBV7-2; clone size: many; CDR3 protein: CASSFILAGTYEQYF; CDR3 DNA: TGTGCCAGCAGCTTCATTTTAGCGGGAACCTACGAGCAGTACTTC
D gene: NA; J gene: TRBJ2-1; V gene: TRBV20-1; clone size: few; CDR3 protein: CSARDSGGGHLLYNEQFF; CDR3 DNA: TGCAGTGCTAGAGATTCCGGGGGAGGACACCTCCTCTACAATGAGCAGTTCTTC
D gene: TRBD1; J gene: TRBJ1-1; V gene: TRBV11-3; clone size: many; CDR3 protein: CASSLRTGGAFF; CDR3 DNA: TGTGCCAGCAGCTTACGGACAGGCGGAGCTTTCTTT
D gene: NA; J gene: TRBJ2-7; V gene: TRBV20-1; clone size: many; CDR3 protein: CSARVAPYEQYF; CDR3 DNA: TGCAGTGCTAGAGTAGCACCCTACGAGCAGTACTTC
D gene: NA; J gene: TRBJ2-1; V gene: TRBV5-1; clone size: many; CDR3 protein: CASSRIGSVSYNEQFF; CDR3 DNA: TGCGCCAGCAGCCGAATCGGGAGCGTATCCTACAATGAGCAGTTCTTC
D gene: NA; J gene: TRBJ1-1; V gene: TRBV20-1; clone size: NA; CDR3 protein: CSATKIQGHTEAFF; CDR3 DNA: TGCAGTGCTACAAAAATTCAGGGGCACACTGAAGCTTTCTTT